This T cell receptor beta chain was documented in a study of blood T cell repertoires in COVID-19. About the study: Some COVID-19 samples were acute and others convalescent; all came from the United States, Italy and Spain.

Germline V gene data show CDR1 as MNHEY and CDR2 as SVGEGT. CDR3 size: 14 residues. V lost 5 bases and J lost 5; bases outside the gene matches: 8. Clones were read by immunoSEQ multiplex PCR, and TCRdb kept only the in-frame ones, dropping some. The top ten clones hold 6.5% to 8.5% of a sample with some 180,000 clones, around 80% of them seen once. Specimen: peripheral blood. This receptor was obtained from a human donor in a cohort sampled during active COVID-19. This chain joins TRBV6-2 or TRBV6-3 and TRBJ2-5; 7 positions agree with TRBD2. The CDR3 reads CASSTPGSGETQYF. CDR3 coding DNA: TGTGCCAGCAGTACCCCCGGTAGCGGGGAGACCCAGTACTTC.